One and the same sample provided the 26 T cell receptor beta chains below, sequenced in a study of CD8+ T cells in alopecia areata. Sequencing relied on a cDNA template that was reverse transcribed from extracted RNA. Using immunoSEQ multiplex PCR, the repertoire was profiled, and TCRdb retains in-frame clones only, with some absent. The sample yields some 180,000 clones, over 55% seen once. Specimen: CD4+ T cells sorted from blood, collected at week 0. These receptors were taken from a human donor with alopecia areata.

The J gene is TRBJ1-4, the V gene TRBV7-9; D might be TRBD1 (5 bases). Germline lookup yields CDR1 SEHNR and CDR2 FQNEAQ (reference sequence). Trimming pared 5 bases from V and 5 bases from J, leaving 12 bases between. This CDR3 is built from 14 residues. DNA of the CDR3: TGTGCCAGCAGCCGGACAAGCCAAAATGAAAAACTGTTTTTT. Translation: CASSRTSQNEKLFF. Together with reference TRBV7-9 and TRBJ1-4, the CDR3 gives the full variable domain: DTGVSQNPRHKITKRGQNVTFRCDPISEHNRLYWYRQTLGQGPEFLTYFQNEAQLEKSRLLSDRFSAERPKGSFSTLEIQRTEQGDSAMYLCASSRTSQNEKLFFGSGTQLSVL.

V and J are TRBV4-3 and TRBJ2-1; 14 positions agree with TRBD2. The CDR3 is 17 amino acids. V was pared by 3 bases and J by 3 bases, with 4 bases of the junction left unmatched. Germline values: CDR1 LGHNA, CDR2 YSLEER. This CDR3 reads CASSQLGTSGGYNEQFF. CDR3 nucleotide sequence: TGCGCCAGCAGCCAGCTGGGGACTAGCGGGGGCTACAATGAGCAGTTCTTC.

The chain recombines TRBV29-1 with TRBJ2-7, with D perhaps matching TRBD1 (5 bases). The length of the CDR3 is 12 residues. Germline-derived CDR1 and CDR2 are SQVTM and ANQGSEA. Between the trimmed V and J ends, which lost 6 bases and 6 bases, there was a span of 15 bases. For the CDR3, the DNA is TGCAGCGTGACAGTTCTCGATCCCGAGCAGTACTTC. Translation: CSVTVLDPEQYF.

The gene calls are TRBV7-2 and TRBJ2-3; D gene unclear. The germline V gene has CDR1 SGHTA and CDR2 FQGNSA. V gave up 3 bases and J gave up 1 base, with 8 bases separating them. The CDR3 covers 14 residues. The CDR3 loop reads CASSFSQGTDTQYF. The CDR3 nucleotides read TGTGCCAGCAGCTTCAGTCAGGGCACAGATACGCAGTATTTT. The variable domain in full, completed from reference TRBV7-2 and TRBJ2-3, reads GAGVSQSPSNKVTEKGKDVELRCDPISGHTALYWYRQSLGQGLEFLIYFQGNSAPDKSGLPSDRFSAERTGGSVSTLTIQRTQQEDSAVYLCASSFSQGTDTQYFGPGTRLTVL.

The chain links TRBV7-8 to TRBJ2-1; D might be TRBD1 (6 bases). This CDR3 has 16 residues. The germline V gene encodes CDR1 SGHVS and CDR2 FQNEAQ. V was cut by 0 bases and J by 4 bases, with 13 bases left in between. The CDR3 DNA reads TGTGCCAGCAGCTTAGCCGCCAGGGGCCGGTACAATGAGCAGTTCTTC. Its translation: CASSLAARGRYNEQFF.

The genes are TRBV9 and TRBJ2-3, with unresolved D. CDR3 size: 13 residues. Trimming removed 8 bases at V and 3 bases at J, with 13 bases between. The germline CDR1 and CDR2 sequences are SGDLS and YYNGEE. The CDR3 is CASSLGFTDTQYF. Here the CDR3 DNA reads TGTGCCAGTTCCCTCGGGTTTACAGATACGCAGTATTTT.

V is TRBV29-1 and J is TRBJ1-4; 8 nucleotides agree with TRBD1. Losses at the gene ends were 2 bases for V and 8 bases for J; bases not matched to a gene: 7. The CDR3 spans 14 residues. The germline gives CDR1 SQVTM, CDR2 ANQGSEA. The CDR3 coding sequence is TGCAGCGTTGAATTACAGGGGGAGGTGGAAAAACTGTTTTTT. Translation: CSVELQGEVEKLFF.

The table lists this clone with many counts. The gene calls are TRBV11-1 and TRBJ2-3, with D maybe TRBD1 (5 bases). CDR1 and CDR2 from the germline V gene are SGHAT and FQDESV (reference sequence). The CDR3 runs to 14 residues. The V gene lost 3 bases and the J gene lost 1 base, with 8 bases spanning the gap. CDR3 nucleotides: TGTGCCAGCAGCTTTTCGACAGGCACAGATACGCAGTATTTT. The encoded protein is CASSFSTGTDTQYF.

This rearrangement joins TRBV18 to TRBJ2-2; maybe TRBD1 (6 bases). The germline CDR1 and CDR2 sequences are KGHSH and LQKENI. The CDR3 sequence is 16 residues long. Trimming removed 0 bases from V and 0 bases from J, with 8 bases in between. CDR3 sequence: CASSPPRTANTGELFF. CDR3 nucleotide sequence: TGTGCCAGCTCACCACCGCGGACAGCGAACACCGGGGAGCTGTTTTTT.

The chain combines TRBV29-1 with TRBJ1-2; 7 bases align to TRBD1. The CDR3 runs 14 residues. Per the germline V gene, CDR1 is SQVTM and CDR2 is ANQGSEA. The junction had 16 bases not matched to a gene; V was cut back by 8 bases and J by 7 bases. The CDR3 DNA is TGCAGCACCGGGACAGACAGATTATTTGGTGGCTACACCTTC. Its translation is CSTGTDRLFGGYTF.

This chain uses TRBV19 with TRBJ1-6; D not resolved. The V gene lost 5 bases and the J gene lost 7 bases, with 9 bases spanning the gap. Per germline, CDR1 LNHDA and CDR2 SQIVND (reference sequence). The CDR3 extends over 13 amino acids. CDR3 nucleotide sequence: TGTGCCAGTAGTCTGGGGAGCAATTCACCCCTCCACTTT. Its translation: CASSLGSNSPLHF.

The chain joins TRBV14 to TRBJ1-6; D is uncertain. V lost 2 bases, J lost 7 bases, and 3 bases lay in between. There are 12 residues in the CDR3. Germline assignment: CDR1 SGHDN and CDR2 FVKESK. CDR3 protein: CASSQSNSPLHF. In nucleotides, the CDR3 is TGTGCCAGCAGCCAATCCAATTCACCCCTCCACTTT.

This clone was seen a handful of times. V usage is TRBV29-1 and J usage is TRBJ1-1, with D possibly matching TRBD1 (5 bases). CDR1 is SQVTM and CDR2 is ANQGSEA in the germline V gene. This CDR3 spans 14 amino acids. The V end was cut by 5 bases, the J end by 1 base, with 14 bases between. In DNA, the CDR3 is TGCAGCGTTCGGGACTCCTGGACGAACACTGAAGCTTTCTTT. This gives the protein CSVRDSWTNTEAFF.

The chain links TRBV7-2 to TRBJ2-2; D is perhaps TRBD1 or TRBD2 (5 bases each). The CDR3 is made up of 15 amino acids. The germline V and J ends were trimmed by 5 bases and 3 bases, with 13 bases remaining between them. Germline V gives CDR1 SGHTA, CDR2 FQGNSA. The CDR3 region has the DNA TGTGCCAGCAGCCCCGGGACCCATCACACCGGGGAGCTGTTTTTT. It yields the protein CASSPGTHHTGELFF.

The V gene is TRBV11-3, the J gene TRBJ1-2, with D unresolved. Germline assignment: CDR1 SGHNT and CDR2 YENEEA. The CDR3 has 12 residues. V gave up 5 bases and J gave up 8 bases, with 12 bases separating them. This CDR3 is CASSLMVEGYTF. The CDR3 region has the DNA TGTGCCAGCAGCCTCATGGTCGAGGGCTACACCTTC. Variable domain in full (rest from reference TRBV11-3 and TRBJ1-2): EAGVVQSPRYKIIEKKQPVAFWCNPISGHNTLYWYLQNLGQGPELLIRYENEEAVDDSQLPKDRFSAERLKGVDSTLKIQPAELGDSAVYLCASSLMVEGYTFGSGTRLTVV.

The V and J genes are TRBV29-1 and TRBJ2-3; D gene ambiguous. The CDR3 runs 12 residues. The V gene's germline CDR1 is SQVTM and CDR2 ANQGSEA. The V gene lost 7 bases and the J gene lost 0 bases, with 8 bases spanning the gap. In DNA form, the CDR3 reads TGCAGCGACGGCGGTAGCACAGATACGCAGTATTTT. Translating it yields CSDGGSTDTQYF.

This clone turned up a few times. The chain carries TRBV29-1 and TRBJ2-2, with TRBD2 as a possible D gene (5 bases). The CDR3 covers 13 residues. The germline V and J ends were trimmed by 2 bases and 8 bases, with 12 bases remaining between them. Per germline, CDR1 SQVTM and CDR2 ANQGSEA. As DNA, the CDR3 is TGCAGCGTTGAAACGCTAGCCGGTGGGGAGCTGTTTTTT. It translates to CSVETLAGGELFF.

The chain has TRBV29-1 and TRBJ2-2; no clear D. In germline, CDR1 is SQVTM, CDR2 ANQGSEA. V lost 4 bases to trimming and J lost 2 bases, with 8 bases between them. The length of the CDR3 is 13 residues. CDR3 sequence reads: CSVATVNTGELFF. The CDR3 DNA reads as TGCAGCGTTGCAACAGTTAACACCGGGGAGCTGTTTTTT.

This clone came up a few times. The identical CDR3 is also encoded by other nucleotide sequences in the sample. The gene calls are TRBV30 and TRBJ1-1; D uncertain. Germline CDR1 GTSNPN, CDR2 SVGIG (reference sequence). There are 13 residues in the CDR3. V shed 0 bases and J shed 1 base, with 6 bases lying between them. The CDR3 DNA sequence: TGTGCCTGGAGTGTCGGCGGGAACACTGAAGCTTTCTTT. Residues: CAWSVGGNTEAFF.

V is TRBV29-1 and J is TRBJ1-5; unclear D gene. V was trimmed by 5 bases and J by 1 base, leaving 6 bases between them. Germline V gene sequence: CDR1 SQVTM, CDR2 ANQGSEA. This CDR3 spans 12 amino acids. The CDR3 DNA sequence: TGCAGCGTTCAAGGGAGCAATCAGCCCCAGCATTTT. Protein sequence: CSVQGSNQPQHF.

The J gene is TRBJ2-7, the V gene TRBV7-2; no definite D call. The germline V and J ends were trimmed by 1 base and 4 bases, with 5 bases remaining between them. Germline loops: CDR1 SGHTA, CDR2 FQGNSA. This CDR3 spans 12 amino acids. The CDR3 loop reads CASSLVFYEQYF. The DNA of the CDR3 is TGTGCCAGCAGCTTAGTTTTTTACGAGCAGTACTTC. The complete variable domain, with remaining parts taken from reference TRBV7-2 and TRBJ2-7, reads GAGVSQSPSNKVTEKGKDVELRCDPISGHTALYWYRQSLGQGLEFLIYFQGNSAPDKSGLPSDRFSAERTGGSVSTLTIQRTQQEDSAVYLCASSLVFYEQYFGPGTRLTVT.

V and J are TRBV4-2 and TRBJ2-3, with 14 nucleotides matching TRBD2. The CDR3 consists of 19 residues. Germline CDR1 is LGHNA and CDR2 is YNFKEQ. V lost 3 bases and J lost 0; bases outside the gene matches: 8. The chain's CDR3 is CASSQRLAGGTASTDTQYF. The CDR3 DNA reads as TGTGCCAGCAGCCAGAGACTAGCGGGGGGGACGGCTAGCACAGATACGCAGTATTTT.

V is TRBV29-1 and J is TRBJ2-5; D is perhaps TRBD2 (6 bases). This CDR3 is 19 amino acids long. V lost 5 bases and J lost 0, with 28 bases in between. CDR1 and CDR2 from the germline V gene are SQVTM and ANQGSEA. CDR3 sequence: CSVPYVFRGGYQYQETQYF. The DNA for the CDR3 is TGCAGCGTTCCATACGTCTTCCGGGGAGGCTATCAATACCAAGAGACCCAGTACTTC. Full variable domain (outside the CDR3, taken from reference TRBV29-1 and TRBJ2-5): SAVISQKPSRDICQRGTSLTIQCQVDSQVTMMFWYRQQPGQSLTLIATANQGSEATYESGFVIDKFPISRPNLTFSTLTVSNMSPEDSSIYLCSVPYVFRGGYQYQETQYFGPGTRLLVL.

The chain uses TRBV6-5 and TRBJ1-6; D is uncertain. The V and J ends lost 1 base and 7 bases respectively, with 11 bases between them. Germline V lookup: CDR1 MNHEY, CDR2 SVGAGI. The CDR3 contains 15 residues. CDR3 DNA sequence: TGTGCCAGCAGTTACTTACCTGATAAAAATTCACCCCTCCACTTT. As protein: CASSYLPDKNSPLHF.

This clone has at least ten counts. The rearrangement links TRBV14 to TRBJ1-2, with unresolved D. Germline V gene lookup returns CDR1 SGHDN and CDR2 FVKESK. Trimming took 1 base from V and 6 from J, leaving 9 bases between them. CDR3 length equals 13 residues. The CDR3, as DNA: TGTGCCAGCAGCCAAGGACCTTGGGATGGCTACACCTTC. Amino acids: CASSQGPWDGYTF.

CDR3 region: CASSHRTRIGSPLHF. Written as DNA, the CDR3 is TGTGCCAGCAGCCACCGGACAAGGATCGGATCACCCCTCCACTTT. The V call is TRBV14, the J call TRBJ1-6; D might be TRBD1 (5 bases). The CDR3 contains 15 residues. Germline V gene sequence: CDR1 SGHDN, CDR2 FVKESK. V lost 3 bases, J lost 10 bases, and 16 bases lay in between.